This T cell receptor (beta chain) was retrieved from a study of blood T cell repertoires in COVID-19. Across the whole study: From T cells, B-cell-depleted T cells, or PBMCs came the material, which was cDNA or gDNA.

The germline CDR1 and CDR2 sequences are SGHNT and YYREEE (reference sequence). This CDR3 spans 16 amino acids. With 4 bases removed from V and 3 bases from J, the gap between germline ends came to 18 bases. The protocol was immunoSEQ multiplex PCR, while the TCRdb copy is restricted to in-frame clones and leaves out a portion. The sample consists of about 120,000 clones, 75% to 90% of them appearing once. This sequence joins TRBV5-4 and TRBJ2-3; a possible D gene is TRBD2 (6 bases). The sequenced sample was peripheral blood. This receptor was identified in a man between 65 and 85 years old with acute or convalescent COVID-19. CDR3 nucleotide sequence: TGTGCCAGCAGCCCCAAGGAACTAGCCGGGACAGATACGCAGTATTTT. It yields the protein CASSPKELAGTDTQYF.